A single TCR beta chain is shown here with its context. TCRdb's table, derived via immunoSEQ multiplex PCR, lists solely in-frame clones and lacks some. This sample has roughly 700,000 clones, with more than 75% found just once. The data are from a study of shared T cell receptors in the human thymus. The germline V and J ends were trimmed by 1 base and 2 bases, with 9 bases remaining between them. This CDR3 contains 15 residues. Germline CDR1 reads LNHDA; CDR2 reads SQIVND (reference sequence). These data also formed part of another study, on human thymus T cells. That work contributes: Healthy Finnish infants undergoing corrective surgery for congenital heart defects provided the donor material. Resections were taken during corrective heart surgery, and the thymus tissue came from these. Both thymic and peripheral blood repertoires showed apparently biased V and J usage.

This receptor was obtained from a boy in the first two years of life with a congenital heart defect. This rearrangement joins TRBV19 to TRBJ2-1, with a possible D match to TRBD1 (6 bases). The sample taken for sequencing was thymocytes. This CDR3 reads CASSIGGPTYNEQFF. CDR3 DNA: TGTGCCAGTAGTATAGGGGGGCCAACCTACAATGAGCAGTTCTTC. The complete variable domain, with remaining parts taken from reference TRBV19 and TRBJ2-1, reads DGGITQSPKYLFRKEGQNVTLSCEQNLNHDAMYWYRQDPGQGLRLIYYSQIVNDFQKGDIAEGYSVSREKKESFPLTVTSAQKNPTAFYLCASSIGGPTYNEQFFGPGTRLTVL.